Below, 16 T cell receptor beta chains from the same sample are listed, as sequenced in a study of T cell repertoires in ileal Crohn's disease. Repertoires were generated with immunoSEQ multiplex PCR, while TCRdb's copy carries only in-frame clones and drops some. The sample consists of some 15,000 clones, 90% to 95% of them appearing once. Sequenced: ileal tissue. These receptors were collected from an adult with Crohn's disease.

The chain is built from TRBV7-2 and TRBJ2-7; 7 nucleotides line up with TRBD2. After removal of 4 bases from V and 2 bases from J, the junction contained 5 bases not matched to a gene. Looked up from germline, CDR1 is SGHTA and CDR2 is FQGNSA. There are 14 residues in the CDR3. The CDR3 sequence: CASSSPGGPYEQYF. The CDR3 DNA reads TGTGCCAGCAGCTCCCCGGGGGGACCCTACGAGCAGTACTTC.

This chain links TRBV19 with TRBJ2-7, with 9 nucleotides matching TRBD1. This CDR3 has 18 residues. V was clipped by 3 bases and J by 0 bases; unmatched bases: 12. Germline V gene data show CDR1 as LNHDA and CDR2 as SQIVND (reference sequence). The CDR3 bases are TGTGCCAGTAGTATCTCTACACAGGGGGCCCGACCCTCCTACGAGCAGTACTTC. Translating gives CASSISTQGARPSYEQYF.

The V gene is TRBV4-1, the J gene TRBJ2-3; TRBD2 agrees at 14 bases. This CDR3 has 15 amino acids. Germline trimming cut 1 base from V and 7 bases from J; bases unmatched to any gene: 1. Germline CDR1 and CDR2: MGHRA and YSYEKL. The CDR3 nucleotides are TGCGCCAGCAGCCAAGGGACTAGCGGGGGGAATACGCAGTATTTT. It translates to CASSQGTSGGNTQYF.

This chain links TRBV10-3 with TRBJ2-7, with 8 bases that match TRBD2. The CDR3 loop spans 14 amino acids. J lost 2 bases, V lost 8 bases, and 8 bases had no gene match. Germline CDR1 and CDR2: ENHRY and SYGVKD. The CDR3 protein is CAIREGTSTYEQYF. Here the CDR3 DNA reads TGTGCCATCCGGGAGGGGACATCCACCTACGAGCAGTACTTC.

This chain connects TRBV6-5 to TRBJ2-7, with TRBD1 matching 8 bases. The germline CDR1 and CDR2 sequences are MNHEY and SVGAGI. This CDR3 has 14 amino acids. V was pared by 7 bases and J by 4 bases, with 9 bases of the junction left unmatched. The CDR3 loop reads CASNSGQGQYEQYF. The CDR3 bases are TGTGCCAGCAACTCCGGACAGGGACAGTACGAGCAGTACTTC.

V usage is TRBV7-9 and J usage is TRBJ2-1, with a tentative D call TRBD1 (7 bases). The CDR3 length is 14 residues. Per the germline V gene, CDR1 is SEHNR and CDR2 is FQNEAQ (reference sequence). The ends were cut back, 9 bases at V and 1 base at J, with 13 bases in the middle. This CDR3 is CASGQEGSYNEQFF. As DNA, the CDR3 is TGTGCCAGTGGACAGGAGGGATCCTACAATGAGCAGTTCTTC.

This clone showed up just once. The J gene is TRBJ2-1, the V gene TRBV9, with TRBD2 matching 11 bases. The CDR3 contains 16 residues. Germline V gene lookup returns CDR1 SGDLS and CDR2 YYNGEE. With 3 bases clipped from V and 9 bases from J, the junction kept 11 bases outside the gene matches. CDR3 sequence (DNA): TGTGCCAGCAGCGCCCATAGCGGGGGGGCTCGTGGTGAGCAGTTCTTC. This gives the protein CASSAHSGGARGEQFF.

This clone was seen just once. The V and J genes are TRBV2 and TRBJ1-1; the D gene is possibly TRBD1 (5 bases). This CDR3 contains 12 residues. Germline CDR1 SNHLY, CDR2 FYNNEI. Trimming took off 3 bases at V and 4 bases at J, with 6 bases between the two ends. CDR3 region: CASSDRATEAFF. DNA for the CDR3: TGTGCCAGCAGTGACAGGGCCACTGAAGCTTTCTTT.

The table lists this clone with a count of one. The chain's CDR3 is CASSLGQYNSPLHF. CDR3 nucleotide sequence: TGTGCCAGCAGCTTGGGACAGTATAATTCACCCCTCCACTTT. V is TRBV5-4 and J is TRBJ1-6; a possible D gene is TRBD1 (5 bases). This CDR3 spans 14 amino acids. CDR1 is SGHNT, CDR2 YYREEE, per germline (reference sequence). V was cut by 0 bases and J by 4 bases, with 5 bases left in between. The variable domain in full, with the rest retrieved from reference TRBV5-4 and TRBJ1-6, is ETGVTQSPTHLIKTRGQQVTLRCSSQSGHNTVSWYQQALGQGPQFIFQYYREEENGRGNFPPRFSGLQFPNYSSELNVNALELDDSALYLCASSLGQYNSPLHFGNGTRLTVT.

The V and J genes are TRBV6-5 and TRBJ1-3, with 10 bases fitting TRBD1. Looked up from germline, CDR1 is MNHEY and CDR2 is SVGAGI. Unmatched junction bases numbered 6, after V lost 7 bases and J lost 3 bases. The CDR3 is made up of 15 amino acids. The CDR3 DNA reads TGTGCCAGCACCCGGGACAGGGGCCGTGGAAACACCATATATTTT. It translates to CASTRDRGRGNTIYF.

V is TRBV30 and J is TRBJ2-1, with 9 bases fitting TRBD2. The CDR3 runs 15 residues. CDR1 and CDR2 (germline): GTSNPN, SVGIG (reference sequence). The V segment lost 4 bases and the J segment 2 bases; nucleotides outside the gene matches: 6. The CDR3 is CAWTQVAGAYNEQFF. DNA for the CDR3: TGTGCCTGGACCCAAGTAGCGGGGGCCTACAATGAGCAGTTCTTC.

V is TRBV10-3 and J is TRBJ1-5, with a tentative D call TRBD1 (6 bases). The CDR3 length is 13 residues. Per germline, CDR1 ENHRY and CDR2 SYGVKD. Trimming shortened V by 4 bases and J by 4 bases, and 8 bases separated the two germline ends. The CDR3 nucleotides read TGTGCCATCAGTGGAACAGGGAATCAGCCCCAGCATTTT. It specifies CAISGTGNQPQHF.

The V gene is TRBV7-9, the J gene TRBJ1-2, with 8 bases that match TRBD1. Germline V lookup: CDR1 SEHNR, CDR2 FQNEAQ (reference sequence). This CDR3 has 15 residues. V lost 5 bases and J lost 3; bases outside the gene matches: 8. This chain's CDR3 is CASSPMDRVDYGYTF. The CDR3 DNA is TGTGCCAGCAGCCCGATGGACAGGGTTGACTATGGCTACACCTTC.

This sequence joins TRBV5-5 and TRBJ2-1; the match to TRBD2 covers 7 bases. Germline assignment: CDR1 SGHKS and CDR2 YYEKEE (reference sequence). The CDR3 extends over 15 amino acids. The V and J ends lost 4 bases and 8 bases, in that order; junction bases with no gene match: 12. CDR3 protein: CASSAAWESGDEQFF. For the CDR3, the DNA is TGTGCCAGCAGCGCCGCCTGGGAGAGCGGGGATGAGCAGTTCTTC.

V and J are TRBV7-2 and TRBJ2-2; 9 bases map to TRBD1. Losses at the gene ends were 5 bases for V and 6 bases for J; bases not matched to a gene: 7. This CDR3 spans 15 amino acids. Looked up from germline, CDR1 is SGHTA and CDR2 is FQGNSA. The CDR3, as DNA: TGTGCCAGCAGCCACGGGACAGGGTTTGCCGGGGAGCTGTTTTTT. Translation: CASSHGTGFAGELFF.

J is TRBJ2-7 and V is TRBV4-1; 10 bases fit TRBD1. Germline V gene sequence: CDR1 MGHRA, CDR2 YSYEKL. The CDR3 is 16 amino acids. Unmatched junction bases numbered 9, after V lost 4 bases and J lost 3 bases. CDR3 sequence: CASSPSGQGDFYEQYF. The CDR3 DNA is TGCGCCAGCAGCCCGTCCGGACAGGGGGACTTCTACGAGCAGTACTTC.